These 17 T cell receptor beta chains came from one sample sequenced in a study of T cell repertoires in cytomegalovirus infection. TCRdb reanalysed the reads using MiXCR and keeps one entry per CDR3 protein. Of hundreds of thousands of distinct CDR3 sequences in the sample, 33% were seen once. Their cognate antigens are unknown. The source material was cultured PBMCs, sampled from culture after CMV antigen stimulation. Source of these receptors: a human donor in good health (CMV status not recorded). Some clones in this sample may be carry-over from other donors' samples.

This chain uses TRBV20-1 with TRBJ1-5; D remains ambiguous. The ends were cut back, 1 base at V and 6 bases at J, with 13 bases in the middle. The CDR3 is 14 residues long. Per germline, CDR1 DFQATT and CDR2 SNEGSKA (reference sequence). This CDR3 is CSARGTADGQPQHF. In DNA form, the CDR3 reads TGCAGTGCTAGAGGGACCGCTGATGGTCAGCCCCAGCATTTT.

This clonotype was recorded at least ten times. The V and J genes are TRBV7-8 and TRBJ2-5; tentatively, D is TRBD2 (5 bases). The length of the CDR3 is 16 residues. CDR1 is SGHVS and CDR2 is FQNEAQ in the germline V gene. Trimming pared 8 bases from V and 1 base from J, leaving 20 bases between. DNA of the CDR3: TGTGCCAGCGTCAAATGGGCTAGCCGAATCCAAGAGACCCAGTACTTC. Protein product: CASVKWASRIQETQYF.

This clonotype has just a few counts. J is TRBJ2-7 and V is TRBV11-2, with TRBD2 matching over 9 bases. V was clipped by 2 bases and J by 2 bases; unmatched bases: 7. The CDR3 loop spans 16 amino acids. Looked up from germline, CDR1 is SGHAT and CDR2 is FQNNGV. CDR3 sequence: CASSLNGLAGTYEQYF. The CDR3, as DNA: TGTGCCAGCAGCTTAAACGGGCTAGCGGGGACCTACGAGCAGTACTTC.

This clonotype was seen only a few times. CDR3 residues: CASSRLDEQFF. The CDR3 DNA follows: TGTGCCAGCAGTCGATTAGATGAGCAGTTCTTC. The chain recombines TRBV6-2 or TRBV6-3 with TRBJ2-1, with unresolved D. V was cut by 5 bases and J by 8 bases, with 7 bases left in between. Germline values: CDR1 MNHEY, CDR2 SVGEGT. This CDR3 has 11 residues.

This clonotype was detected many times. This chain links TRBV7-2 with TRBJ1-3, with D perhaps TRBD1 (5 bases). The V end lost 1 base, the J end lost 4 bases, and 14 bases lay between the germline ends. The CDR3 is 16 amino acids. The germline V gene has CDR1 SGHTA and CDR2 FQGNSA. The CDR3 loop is CASSLVESGGGNTIYF. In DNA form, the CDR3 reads TGTGCCAGCAGCTTAGTAGAATCGGGGGGAGGAAACACCATATATTTT.

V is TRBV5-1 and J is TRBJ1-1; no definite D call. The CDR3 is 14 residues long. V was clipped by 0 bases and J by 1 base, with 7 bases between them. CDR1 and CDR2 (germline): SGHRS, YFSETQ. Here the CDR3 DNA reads TGCGCCAGCAGCTTGGCCTACGAGAACACTGAAGCTTTCTTT. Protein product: CASSLAYENTEAFF.

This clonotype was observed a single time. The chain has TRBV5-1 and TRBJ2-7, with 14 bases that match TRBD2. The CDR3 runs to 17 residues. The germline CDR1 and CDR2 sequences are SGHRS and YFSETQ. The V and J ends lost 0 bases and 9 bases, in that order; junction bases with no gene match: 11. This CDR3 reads CASSLEGTSGGTQGQYF. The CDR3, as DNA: TGCGCCAGCAGCTTGGAGGGGACTAGCGGGGGAACCCAGGGGCAGTACTTC.

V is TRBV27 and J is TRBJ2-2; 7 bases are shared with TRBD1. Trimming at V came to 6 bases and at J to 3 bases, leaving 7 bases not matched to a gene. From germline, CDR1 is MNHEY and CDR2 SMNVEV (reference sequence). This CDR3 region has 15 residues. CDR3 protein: CASSPDRRYTGELFF. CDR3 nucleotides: TGTGCCAGCAGCCCGGACAGGAGATACACCGGGGAGCTGTTTTTT.

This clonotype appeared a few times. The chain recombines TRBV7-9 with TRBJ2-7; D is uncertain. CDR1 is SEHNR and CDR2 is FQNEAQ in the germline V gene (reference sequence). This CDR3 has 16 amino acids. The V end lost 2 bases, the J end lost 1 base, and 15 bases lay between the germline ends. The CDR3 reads CASSLSSGRLSYEQYF. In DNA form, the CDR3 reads TGTGCCAGCAGCTTAAGCTCAGGTCGATTATCCTACGAGCAGTACTTC.

The CDR3 coding sequence is TGCGCCAGCAGCCCCGTCGCGGAGAGGTACAATGAGCAGTTCTTC. Amino acid sequence: CASSPVAERYNEQFF. The chain joins TRBV5-1 to TRBJ2-1; D is unclear. The ends were cut back, 4 bases at V and 4 bases at J, with 15 bases in the middle. This CDR3 is 15 amino acids long. The germline V gene encodes CDR1 SGHRS and CDR2 YFSETQ. Together with reference TRBV5-1 and TRBJ2-1, the CDR3 gives the full variable domain: KAGVTQTPRYLIKTRGQQVTLSCSPISGHRSVSWYQQTPGQGLQFLFEYFSETQRNKGNFPGRFSGRQFSNSRSEMNVSTLELGDSALYLCASSPVAERYNEQFFGPGTRLTVL.

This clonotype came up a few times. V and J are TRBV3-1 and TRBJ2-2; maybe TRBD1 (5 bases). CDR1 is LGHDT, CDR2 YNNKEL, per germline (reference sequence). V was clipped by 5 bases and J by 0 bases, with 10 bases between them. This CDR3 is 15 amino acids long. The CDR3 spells CASSFGAANTGELFF. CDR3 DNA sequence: TGTGCCAGCAGCTTTGGGGCGGCGAACACCGGGGAGCTGTTTTTT.

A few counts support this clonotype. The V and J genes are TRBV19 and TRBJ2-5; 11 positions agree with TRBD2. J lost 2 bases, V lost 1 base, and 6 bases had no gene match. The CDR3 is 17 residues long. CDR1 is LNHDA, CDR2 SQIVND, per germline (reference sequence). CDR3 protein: CASSIGPTSGIQETQYF. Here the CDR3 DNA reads TGTGCCAGTAGTATAGGCCCGACTAGCGGGATTCAAGAGACCCAGTACTTC.

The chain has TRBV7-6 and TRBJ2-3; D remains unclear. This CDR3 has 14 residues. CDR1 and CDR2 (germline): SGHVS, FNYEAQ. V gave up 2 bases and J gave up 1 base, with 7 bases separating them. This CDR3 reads CASSLMDGTDTQYF. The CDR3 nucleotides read TGTGCCAGCAGCTTAATGGACGGCACAGATACGCAGTATTTT.

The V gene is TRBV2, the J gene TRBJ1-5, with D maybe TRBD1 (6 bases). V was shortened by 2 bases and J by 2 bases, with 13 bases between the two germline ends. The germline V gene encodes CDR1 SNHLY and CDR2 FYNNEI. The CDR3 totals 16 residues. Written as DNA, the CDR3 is TGTGCCAGCAGTGAATTAGGGGGAGTCGGCAATCAGCCCCAGCATTTT. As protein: CASSELGGVGNQPQHF.

CDR3 bases: TGTGCCACCAGATCAGGGACAGACGATCAGCCCCAGCATTTT. Protein: CATRSGTDDQPQHF. This chain uses TRBV10-3 with TRBJ1-5; 7 positions agree with TRBD1. The CDR3 contains 14 residues. Germline V gene sequence: CDR1 ENHRY, CDR2 SYGVKD. V lost 10 bases, J lost 5 bases, and 11 bases stayed unmatched.

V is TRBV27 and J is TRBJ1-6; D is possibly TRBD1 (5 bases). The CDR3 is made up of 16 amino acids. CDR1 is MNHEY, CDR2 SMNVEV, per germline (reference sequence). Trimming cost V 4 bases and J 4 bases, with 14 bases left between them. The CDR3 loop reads CASSSTGTEYNSPLHF. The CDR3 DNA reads TGTGCCAGCAGTTCAACCGGGACGGAGTATAATTCACCCCTCCACTTT.

CDR3 region: CASSQETASYEQYF. The CDR3, as DNA: TGCGCCAGCAGCCAAGAAACAGCTTCCTACGAGCAGTACTTC. This chain connects TRBV4-1 to TRBJ2-7, with D hard to call. Trimming took 0 bases from V and 1 from J, leaving 7 bases between them. The CDR3 has 14 residues. CDR1 and CDR2 from the germline V gene are MGHRA and YSYEKL.